What follows are 25 T cell receptor beta chains derived from one specimen sequenced in a study of OX40 agonist ivuxolimab in advanced cancers. Clones were sequenced by immunoSEQ multiplex PCR, and TCRdb holds only the in-frame ones, with some missing. The sample lists approximately 80,000 clones, 70% to 90% occurring once. The source material was CD4+ or CD8+ T cells sorted from blood, sampled in a trial of the OX40 agonist ivuxolimab. These receptors originate from an adult with an advanced solid tumor such as melanoma, head and neck, liver or kidney cancer.

The chain employs TRBV5-1 and TRBJ2-3; TRBD2 matches at 11 bases. V lost 4 bases to trimming and J lost 7 bases; unmatched junction nucleotides: 11. CDR3 length equals 16 residues. CDR1 is SGHRS, CDR2 YFSETQ, per germline. The CDR3 spells CASSPTSGIGAYTQYF. The CDR3 coding sequence is TGCGCCAGCAGCCCGACTAGCGGGATTGGTGCGTATACGCAGTATTTT.

The chain combines TRBV13 with TRBJ1-1, with D perhaps matching TRBD1 (5 bases). From germline, CDR1 is PRHDT and CDR2 FYEKMQ (reference sequence). Trimming left V 0 bases short and J 2 bases short, with 13 bases between. CDR3 length: 16 amino acids. CDR3 loop: CASSLGRGLINTEAFF. CDR3 nucleotide sequence: TGTGCCAGCAGCTTAGGTAGGGGTCTTATTAACACTGAAGCTTTCTTT.

A single count supports this clone. This chain uses TRBV11-2 with TRBJ1-2; D not resolved. Germline V gene lookup returns CDR1 SGHAT and CDR2 FQNNGV. The CDR3 extends over 13 amino acids. V was shortened by 6 bases and J by 1 base, with 9 bases between the two germline ends. CDR3: CASRDPFNYGYTF. The CDR3 coding sequence is TGTGCCAGCAGGGATCCTTTTAACTATGGCTACACCTTC.

The chain has TRBV6-6 and TRBJ2-2, with a weak D call TRBD2 (5 bases). Germline V gene data show CDR1 as MNHNY and CDR2 as SVGAGI (reference sequence). The CDR3 is made up of 16 amino acids. V was trimmed by 6 bases and J by 6 bases, leaving 20 bases between them. CDR3 bases: TGTGCCAGCAGGTCTCAACTAGGGCAGGTAGCCGGGGAGCTGTTTTTT. As protein: CASRSQLGQVAGELFF.

The chain links TRBV5-1 to TRBJ2-5; tentatively, D is TRBD2 (6 bases). V was pared by 6 bases and J by 2 bases, with 14 bases between. The V gene's germline CDR1 is SGHRS and CDR2 YFSETQ. CDR3 length equals 14 residues. CDR3 protein: CASTDSGRQETQYF. The CDR3 DNA reads as TGCGCCAGCACCGATTCCGGGAGACAAGAGACCCAGTACTTC. Complete variable domain (other parts from reference TRBV5-1 and TRBJ2-5): KAGVTQTPRYLIKTRGQQVTLSCSPISGHRSVSWYQQTPGQGLQFLFEYFSETQRNKGNFPGRFSGRQFSNSRSEMNVSTLELGDSALYLCASTDSGRQETQYFGPGTRLLVL.

The chain recombines TRBV9 with TRBJ2-2, with TRBD2 identical over 10 bases. V trimming: 0 bases; J trimming: 4 bases; junction bases outside the gene matches: 9. This CDR3 has 18 amino acids. Looked up from germline, CDR1 is SGDLS and CDR2 is YYNGEE. The CDR3 nucleotides read TGTGCCAGCAGCGTAGAGGCTAGCGGGAGTCTGGGCACCGGGGAGCTGTTTTTT. Protein: CASSVEASGSLGTGELFF.

This CDR3 is CASSLGTRGDTQYF. The CDR3 nucleotides are TGTGCCAGCAGCTTAGGGACCCGCGGAGATACGCAGTATTTT. J is TRBJ2-3 and V is TRBV7-2; D remains unclear. Trimming cost V 1 base and J 5 bases, with 10 bases left between them. Germline lookup yields CDR1 SGHTA and CDR2 FQGNSA. This CDR3 region has 14 residues.

CDR3 in DNA: TGTGCCAGCAGCCAAGTTACCCGACCGGTGTTTTCAGGGGAGGCCTACGAGCAGTACTTC. Translated: CASSQVTRPVFSGEAYEQYF. The rearrangement joins TRBV4-2 to TRBJ2-7, with D perhaps assigned TRBD1 or TRBD2 (6 bases each). Germline V CDR1 and CDR2: LGHNA, YNFKEQ. The CDR3 extends over 20 amino acids. V was clipped by 1 base and J by 2 bases, with 27 bases between them.

The chain combines TRBV7-9 with TRBJ2-7; unclear D gene. V lost 4 bases and J 2 bases, leaving 9 bases between the germline ends. The CDR3 length is 13 residues. The germline V gene has CDR1 SEHNR and CDR2 FQNEAQ (reference sequence). The chain's CDR3 is CASSYALPYEQYF. CDR3 nucleotides: TGTGCCAGCAGCTACGCCCTCCCCTACGAGCAGTACTTC.

V gene TRBV7-3 combines with J gene TRBJ2-1; D call uncertain. Trimming left V 5 bases short and J 7 bases short, with 9 bases between. This CDR3 spans 12 amino acids. Germline CDR1 and CDR2: SGHTA and FQGTGA. The CDR3 DNA is TGTGCCAGCAGCCCGACTGGGAATGAGCAGTTCTTC. It specifies CASSPTGNEQFF.

The rearrangement links TRBV11-3 to TRBJ2-7; 16 bases fit TRBD2. This CDR3 has 19 amino acids. Germline loops: CDR1 SGHNT, CDR2 YENEEA. V trimming: 2 bases; J trimming: 3 bases; junction bases outside the gene matches: 10. CDR3 nucleotides: TGTGCCAGCAGCTTAAGGGGGACTAGCGGGAGGGCCATTCGCTACGAGCAGTACTTC. This translates into CASSLRGTSGRAIRYEQYF.

This clone has just one count. The CDR3 reads CASSLDPERGQFF. CDR3 in DNA: TGTGCCAGCAGCTTAGATCCGGAGAGGGGGCAGTTCTTC. The chain uses TRBV7-2 and TRBJ2-1; D could derive from TRBD1 or TRBD2 (5 bases each). Trimming cost V 1 base and J 12 bases, with 13 bases left between them. Germline V lookup: CDR1 SGHTA, CDR2 FQGNSA. The CDR3 runs 13 residues.

The chain carries TRBV11-3 and TRBJ2-7, with D possibly matching TRBD2 (7 bases). Trimming pared 5 bases from V and 2 bases from J, leaving 16 bases between. The CDR3 has 15 residues. Germline CDR1 is SGHNT and CDR2 is YENEEA. CDR3 in amino acids: CASSKGGAGAYEQYF. CDR3 coding DNA: TGTGCCAGCAGCAAGGGGGGGGCGGGAGCCTACGAGCAGTACTTC.

V and J are TRBV5-1 and TRBJ2-7, with D unresolved. Germline assignment: CDR1 SGHRS and CDR2 YFSETQ. V lost 1 base to trimming and J lost 5 bases, with 4 bases between them. The CDR3 is 11 amino acids. CDR3 sequence (DNA): TGCGCCAGCAGCTTGCAAAACGAGCAGTACTTC. This encodes CASSLQNEQYF.

The table lists this clone with a count of one. This chain uses TRBV15 with TRBJ2-1; 7 nucleotides agree with TRBD1. V lost 5 bases, J lost 9 bases, and 7 bases stayed unmatched. The length of the CDR3 is 13 residues. The V gene's germline CDR1 is LNHNV and CDR2 YYDKDF (reference sequence). Here the CDR3 DNA reads TGTGCCACCAGCCGGGACAGTAGGGGTGAGCAGTTCTTC. It specifies CATSRDSRGEQFF.

The gene calls are TRBV7-9 and TRBJ1-1; D gene ambiguous. The CDR3 runs to 13 residues. V was shortened by 1 base and J by 3 bases, with 6 bases between the two germline ends. CDR1 is SEHNR and CDR2 is FQNEAQ in the germline V gene (reference sequence). CDR3 protein: CASSLDGDTEAFF. Here the CDR3 DNA reads TGTGCCAGCAGCTTAGACGGGGACACTGAAGCTTTCTTT.

The chain couples TRBV7-8 to TRBJ2-5; the D gene is possibly TRBD1 (6 bases). TRBJ2-7 explains the end of the DNA better; the J call may be wrong. The CDR3 runs 15 residues. The germline CDR1 and CDR2 sequences are SGHVS and FQNEAQ. This CDR3 is CASSLDREFPYEQYF. CDR3 in DNA: TGTGCCAGCAGCTTAGACAGGGAATTTCCCTACGAGCAGTACTTC.

Many counts were recorded for this clone. The chain uses TRBV11-3 and TRBJ1-3; D is uncertain. Germline CDR1 is SGHNT and CDR2 is YENEEA. Trimming stripped 3 bases from V and 4 bases from J, with 7 bases between. The length of the CDR3 is 13 residues. CDR3 amino acids: CASSFNEGNTIYF. DNA of the CDR3: TGTGCCAGCAGCTTCAATGAGGGAAACACCATATATTTT.

The genes are TRBV4-1 and TRBJ2-7; D is possibly TRBD1 (5 bases). V lost 1 base, J lost 3 bases, and 13 bases lay in between. The CDR3 contains 15 residues. Germline V lookup: CDR1 MGHRA, CDR2 YSYEKL. CDR3 protein: CASSQGQPALYEQYF. CDR3 in DNA: TGCGCCAGCAGCCAAGGACAGCCTGCTCTCTACGAGCAGTACTTC.

This sequence joins TRBV2 and TRBJ2-7, with a possible D match to TRBD2 (5 bases). The CDR3 length is 14 residues. Germline V gives CDR1 SNHLY, CDR2 FYNNEI. The ends were cut back, 6 bases at V and 5 bases at J, with 17 bases in the middle. Written as DNA, the CDR3 is TGTGCCAGCAGACGGGGAACGGAGGTCCACGAGCAGTACTTC. Translation: CASRRGTEVHEQYF.

The chain joins TRBV28 to TRBJ2-7; a weak D match, TRBD1 (5 bases). CDR1 and CDR2 (germline): MDHEN, SYDVKM. The CDR3 is 16 amino acids. Trimming pared 1 base from V and 4 bases from J, leaving 17 bases between. The CDR3 protein is CASSLSQGVGPYEQYF. For the CDR3, the DNA is TGTGCCAGCAGTTTATCTCAGGGCGTAGGCCCTTACGAGCAGTACTTC.

This clone rates as medium-sized. This same CDR3 is encoded by further DNA sequences in the sample. The chain links TRBV19 to TRBJ2-4; 7 bases line up with TRBD1. The length of the CDR3 is 11 residues. The germline V gene encodes CDR1 LNHDA and CDR2 SQIVND (reference sequence). Unmatched junction bases numbered 0, after V lost 6 bases and J lost 7 bases. CDR3 in amino acids: CASRDRNIQYF. CDR3 DNA sequence: TGTGCCAGTAGGGACAGGAACATTCAGTACTTC.

J is TRBJ2-5 and V is TRBV7-9; the match to TRBD1 covers 8 bases. There are 16 residues in the CDR3. V dropped 3 bases and J dropped 4; count of bases not matched to a gene: 10. Germline assignment: CDR1 SEHNR and CDR2 FQNEAQ (reference sequence). CDR3 sequence (DNA): TGTGCCAGCAGCTTTCCAGGACAGGGTGGGGGAGAGACCCAGTACTTC. Translation gives CASSFPGQGGGETQYF. The full variable domain, in which reference TRBV7-9 and TRBJ2-5 provide the parts outside the CDR3, is DTGVSQNPRHKITKRGQNVTFRCDPISEHNRLYWYRQTLGQGPEFLTYFQNEAQLEKSRLLSDRFSAERPKGSFSTLEIQRTEQGDSAMYLCASSFPGQGGGETQYFGPGTRLLVL.

This rearrangement joins TRBV2 to TRBJ2-1; D uncertain. V was shortened by 4 bases and J by 5 bases, with 12 bases between the two germline ends. Germline values: CDR1 SNHLY, CDR2 FYNNEI. The CDR3 consists of 14 residues. This CDR3 is CASSVGDWDNEQFF. The CDR3 DNA sequence: TGTGCCAGCAGTGTTGGAGACTGGGACAATGAGCAGTTCTTC.

This chain uses TRBV4-2 with TRBJ1-2; the D is unclear. Germline CDR1 and CDR2: LGHNA and YNFKEQ. V lost 1 base, J lost 5 bases, and 11 bases lay in between. The CDR3 has 14 residues. CDR3: CASSQAGQTYGYTF. In DNA form, the CDR3 reads TGTGCCAGCAGCCAAGCTGGGCAGACTTATGGCTACACCTTC.